This T cell receptor (beta chain) emerged from a study of PD-1 blockade in mismatch repair-deficient tumors. About the study: All were previously treated, progressing patients with approximately 12 mismatch repair-deficient cancer types. Study-wide points: Rapid post-treatment expansion, then contraction, generally preceding radiologic response, marked tumor-resident clones.

In the case of this clone: What it binds is unknown.

Every patient had mismatch repair deficiency by PCR or immunohistochemistry. Three pembrolizumab responders had their TCRs sequenced. In germline, CDR1 is LNHNV, CDR2 YYDKDF (reference sequence). The CDR3 totals 13 residues. V lost 5 bases and J lost 7, with 14 bases in between. Measured with immunoSEQ multiplex PCR; TCRdb has only the in-frame clones, and not every one. The data contain roughly 120,000 clones, 88% of them singletons. The V call is TRBV15, the J call TRBJ1-1, with D possibly matching TRBD1 (6 bases). This TCR came from an adult with mismatch repair-deficient cancer. Source: peripheral blood, taken approximately 73 weeks after starting pembrolizumab. CDR3 coding DNA: TGTGCCACCAGCCGAGGGGGAGTGCTTGAAGCTTTCTTT. Amino acid sequence: CATSRGGVLEAFF.